The 15 T cell receptor beta chains below were found in one sample sequenced in a study of esophageal squamous cell carcinoma under preoperative chemotherapy. Each CDR3 protein gets one entry after TCRdb re-called the PCR reads with MiXCR. The table records some 16,000 distinct CDR3 sequences, about three fifths of them present only once. Time point defined: before preoperative PTX-NDP chemotherapy. This sample was obtained from a patient given preoperative chemotherapy. The source of these receptors is a human donor with esophageal squamous cell carcinoma. The donor label of this sample is uncertain.

Regarding this clonotype: One end of the junction is discordant with germline, which a read error may explain. The V gene is TRBV5-1, the J gene TRBJ2-3; TRBD1 matches at 7 bases. This CDR3 spans 15 amino acids. Germline V lookup: CDR1 SGHRS, CDR2 YFSETQ. Written as DNA, the CDR3 is TGCGCCAGCAGCTTGATGGGACAGAGCACAGAGACGCAGTATTTT. Its protein is CASSLMGQSTETQYF.

On this clonotype: Without the conserved terminal phenylalanine or tryptophan, this CDR3 likely stems from a read error. The DNA is omitted, as the CDR3 cannot be located on it reliably, and the CDR3 follows TCRdb's listing. The chain uses TRBV6-1 and TRBJ2-3; TRBD2 was called by the table and not checked on the DNA. Germline V gives CDR1 MNHNS, CDR2 SASEGT. Termini included, the CDR3 measures 14 amino acids. CDR3 in amino acids: CASASGGGTATQFS.

This clonotype showed up just a few times. The rearrangement uses TRBV6-1 and TRBJ2-3, with a tentative D call TRBD2 (6 bases). This CDR3 is built from 17 residues. CDR1 is MNHNS, CDR2 SASEGT, per germline. V lost 6 bases to trimming and J lost 0 bases, with 19 bases between them. The CDR3 spells CASSPFSGGSSTDTQYF. The CDR3 nucleotides read TGTGCCAGCAGCCCTTTTAGCGGAGGGTCTAGCACAGATACGCAGTATTTT.

This clonotype was observed once. The junction departs from the called germline gene at one end, perhaps through a read error. V gene TRBV6-5 combines with J gene TRBJ2-2, with a tentative D call TRBD2 (6 bases). The J call is in doubt because the DNA end fits TRBJ2-3 better. Germline CDR1 and CDR2: MNHEY and SVGAGI. The CDR3 consists of 14 residues. CDR3 protein: CASGWGVGTDKQYF. As DNA, the CDR3 is TGTGCCAGCGGTTGGGGGGTGGGCACAGATAAGCAGTATTTT.

This clonotype was picked up many times. The chain uses TRBV6-1 and TRBJ1-5; D remains unclear. Trimming took off 4 bases at V and 2 bases at J, with 6 bases between the two ends. This CDR3 has 13 amino acids. CDR1 MNHNS and CDR2 SASEGT come from the germline V gene. The CDR3 spells CASSADGNQPQHF. Here the CDR3 DNA reads TGTGCCAGCAGTGCAGACGGCAATCAGCCCCAGCATTTT.

A remark on this clonotype: An end of the junction does not agree with germline; a read error may underlie this. The chain couples TRBV6-1 to TRBJ2-2, with D maybe TRBD1 (6 bases). The CDR3 runs 18 residues. Germline V gene sequence: CDR1 MNHNS, CDR2 SASEGT. The DNA for the CDR3 is TGTGCCAGCAGTGAACATGGCCCACAGGTTCGGCGGACAGAGGAGCAGTTTTTT. This encodes CASSEHGPQVRRTEEQFF.

The chain joins TRBV5-1 to TRBJ2-4, with D possibly being TRBD1 or TRBD2 (5 bases each). The J call is doubtful: the DNA matches TRBJ2-5 better. The CDR3 covers 16 residues. Germline V gene sequence: CDR1 SGHRS, CDR2 YFSETQ. CDR3 sequence reads: CASRGSGAGGQETQYF. For the CDR3, the DNA is TGCGCCAGCAGGGGGTCTGGGGCTGGGGGCCAAGAGACCCAGTACTTC.

Of note for this clonotype: The germline gene is not matched at one end of the junction; a read error may be the cause. V is TRBV10-3 and J is TRBJ2-3, with D perhaps TRBD1 (6 bases). Germline CDR1 and CDR2: ENHRY and SYGVKD. The CDR3 spans 15 residues. The CDR3 region is CAIGDGRGDTETQYF. For the CDR3, the DNA is TGTGCCATCGGTGACGGGCGTGGGGACACAGAGACCCAGTACTTT.

Details on this clonotype: Compared with germline, one end of the junction differs, possibly owing to a read error. The chain has TRBV12-3 or TRBV12-4 and TRBJ2-1, with D hard to call. The length of the CDR3 is 9 residues. The CDR3 sequence: CASRHPQYF. The CDR3 DNA sequence: TGTGCGAGCAGGCATCCGCAGTACTTT.

This clonotype was picked up a small number of times. The chain has TRBV6-1 and TRBJ2-3; 13 nucleotides line up with TRBD2. This CDR3 region has 17 residues. CDR1 and CDR2 (germline): MNHNS, SASEGT. After removal of 9 bases from V and 12 bases from J, the junction contained 21 bases not matched to a gene. The CDR3 DNA follows: TGTGCCAGTCGAAACTTAGGACTAGCGGGAGATGGAAAGACCCAGTATTTT. Translation: CASRNLGLAGDGKTQYF.

This clonotype is medium-sized in the sample. This chain joins TRBV6-5 and TRBJ2-1; D remains ambiguous. The length of the CDR3 is 15 residues. V was clipped by 0 bases and J by 13 bases, with 19 bases between them. The germline gives CDR1 MNHEY, CDR2 SVGAGI. In DNA, the CDR3 is TGTGCCAGCAGTTACTCGAAGTGGGCGACAAGAGAACAGTTCTTC. Translating gives CASSYSKWATREQFF.

Within the sample, this clonotype is medium-sized. The CDR3 DNA sequence: TGTGCCAGCAGCTTAAAAGGACCTGGGGGCCACGAGCAGTACTTC. Its protein is CASSLKGPGGHEQYF. This chain uses TRBV7-2 with TRBJ2-5, with D tentatively TRBD1 (6 bases). The end of the DNA is better explained by TRBJ2-7, so the J call may be wrong. The CDR3 is 15 residues long. Per germline, CDR1 SGHTA and CDR2 FQGNSA.

This clonotype counts as medium-sized. The chain uses TRBV12-3 or TRBV12-4 and TRBJ2-3; maybe TRBD2 (6 bases). The V end lost 7 bases, the J end lost 9 bases, and 23 bases lay between the germline ends. CDR3 length: 15 amino acids. CDR3 coding DNA: TGTGCCAGCACCCGTCCTCTGGGGGGAGGCAACACGCAGTATTTT. Its translation is CASTRPLGGGNTQYF.

As for this clonotype: At one of its ends the junction is not consistent with the germline gene, which may arise from a read error. This chain links TRBV11-3 with TRBJ2-3; 7 positions match TRBD2. The germline gives CDR1 SGHNT, CDR2 YENEEA. CDR3 length: 14 amino acids. This chain's CDR3 is CAGSGDRGKDTQYF. The DNA of the CDR3 is TGTGCGGGCAGCGGGGACCGTGGCAAAGATACGCAGTACTTT.

The rearrangement uses TRBV6-1 and TRBJ1-1, with 7 nucleotides matching TRBD1. J was trimmed by 1 base and V by 3 bases; bases with no gene match: 20. The germline V gene encodes CDR1 MNHNS and CDR2 SASEGT. The CDR3 length is 20 residues. The CDR3 loop reads CASSDPITGTATRPNTEAFF. The DNA of the CDR3 is TGTGCCAGCAGTGACCCCATAACCGGGACAGCTACTCGGCCGAACACTGAAGCTTTCTTT.